This T cell receptor beta chain stems from a study of blood T cell repertoires in COVID-19. The germline V gene encodes CDR1 SGDLS and CDR2 YYNGEE. The CDR3 contains 14 residues. V trimming: 4 bases; J trimming: 2 bases; junction bases outside the gene matches: 5. In the study's own analysis: Reference gene primer amplification gave estimated nucleated cell counts. Using immunoSEQ multiplex PCR, the repertoire was profiled, and TCRdb retains in-frame clones only, with some absent. From that table come the V and J calls and clone size; the DNA was used to work out D and trimming. The table includes about 76,000 clones, 75% to 90% detected once.

This sequence joins TRBV9 and TRBJ2-7; 8 bases match TRBD1. The receptor was isolated from a human donor in a cohort sampled during active COVID-19. Source material: peripheral blood. CDR3 in amino acids: CASSPQGAAYEQYF. The DNA of the CDR3 is TGTGCCAGCAGCCCCCAGGGGGCGGCCTACGAGCAGTACTTC.